Listed below are T cell receptor beta chains from one sample, sequenced in a study of T cell responses to AZD1222 COVID-19 vaccine. The assay was immunoSEQ multiplex PCR, and TCRdb's table has in-frame clones only and misses some. The profile shows around 130,000 clones, about 90% of them singletons. The starting material was peripheral blood, obtained on day 0 of AZD1222 vaccination. Receptors originate from an adult in good health. Both conserved end residues are trimmed from each CDR3.

TRBV4-2 12 ASSGLAVTDTQY
TRBV19 13 ASSIPGGVNQPQH
TRBV27 12 ASSSYGTVLSQH
TRBV14 13 ASSQTRDSGNTIY
TRBV7-2 12 ASSTRQGDQPQH
TRBV7-2 11 ASSLVHTRPLH
TRBV7-9 14 ASSLALAGGGETQY
TRBV7-6 12 ASSPRGGTDTQY
TRBV7-2 13 ASSLVGSPGEKLF
TRBV6-6 12 ATSGGGSNQPQH